This T cell receptor beta chain was sequenced during a study of T-cell memory formation after mild COVID-19 (dated by TCRdb to about 2021). Regarding the study in general: TCR sequence clusters from the two donors were found to be largely donor specific. In two donors, T-cell clones that expanded and contracted after mild COVID-19 were followed by sequencing TCRalpha and TCRbeta repertoires longitudinally. Two young, previously healthy adult volunteers made up the cohort, one male and one female.

The sample was run on an Illumina NovaSeq 6000. cDNA libraries for TCRalpha and TCRbeta were prepared by 5'RACE using constant-segment primers, with sample barcodes and unique molecular identifiers added. RNA was extracted from every sample with Trizol reagent. Libraries were amplified in two PCR steps, with a second sample barcode and Illumina TruSeq adapters added in the second step. Sequencing of libraries was performed on an Illumina NovaSeq with 2 x 150 bp paired-end reads. As for the authors' bioinformatics: Reads were demultiplexed and collapsed into UMI-guided consensus sequences with migec v1.2.7. Using mixcr v2.1.11, the UMI consensuses were aligned to TRA and TRB V and J templates and assembled into clonotypes. A clonotype was counted as expanded or contracted only if both edgeR and NoisET called the change significant, with noise models trained on biological replicates. For edgeR calls, the thresholds were a false discovery rate-adjusted p below 0.01 and a log2 fold-change of 1. As an exploratory analysis of dynamics, PCA with hierarchical clustering was applied to max-normalized trajectories of the 1000 most abundant clonotypes. The CD4 or CD8 phenotype of responding clones was assigned using the separately sequenced CD4+ and CD8+ repertoires. The public sequencing data were trimmed at Q25 with fastp and processed into clonotypes with MiXCR by TCRdb, which kept only in-frame beta chains. All rows with the same CDR3 protein become a single entry with the most common DNA and genes. The authors' filters were not applied to this entry. A total of approximately 260,000 distinct CDR3 sequences appear in this sample, roughly 17% of them only once. The ten largest clones add up to around 3.8% of the sample.

Ficoll-Paque density gradient centrifugation was the method used to isolate PBMCs. The full study reports these points: The study included only a couple of mild cases, and larger cohorts that include severe cases with pre-infection samples were judged to be necessary. Some responding clones were found in pre-infection memory, which suggests that pre-existing cross-reactive memory T cells took part in the SARS-CoV-2 response. Contracting CD4+ clones were located mainly in the CM and EM memory subsets, whereas CD8+ clones were found to be enriched in EMRA. Balanced CD4/CD8 phenotypes were observed for clones contracting from day 15 to 85, whereas a bias towards CD4+ was observed for a second wave of clones expanding from day 15 to 37. The second-wave clones that peaked on day 37 were not confirmed to be SARS-CoV-2 specific.

Reading from cysteine to phenylalanine, the CDR3 counts 15 amino acids. Just CDR3 DNA is preserved here, 45 bases in frame from base 1. V and J lose 0 bases and 4 bases, and a span of 13 bases separates them. In the germline V gene, CDR1 corresponds to SGHRS and CDR2 to YFSETQ. The table lists this clonotype with a few counts. It has no known antigen specificity. One base away there is no much larger clone; base qualities are not given. The V and J segments used are TRBV5-1 and TRBJ2-5; the D gene is possibly TRBD1 or TRBD2, each agreeing over 5 bases. The receptor was derived from a man aged 18 to 35 who had mild COVID-19 (a few samples of this study predate the infection). The sample titles of this study are shuffled in the database, so cell type and time point are left out; the donor was told from shared clones. Sequenced material: PBMCs or a T cell subset sorted from them (not recorded which). The DNA sequence is as follows: TGCGCCAGCAGCTTGGTACCCTCGGGGCGAGAGACCCAGTACTTC. Translated, this is CASSLVPSGRETQYF.